The entry that follows covers one T cell receptor beta chain sequence. This CDR3 region has 14 residues. Germline assignment: CDR1 MNHEY and CDR2 SVGAGI. Trimming cost V 2 bases and J 4 bases; bases outside gene matches: 5. This record comes from a study of blood T cell repertoires in COVID-19. Overall study: From the United States, Italy and Spain came samples of acute and convalescent COVID-19. The cDNA or gDNA used as material had been derived from T cells, B-cell-depleted T cells, or PBMCs.

As handled by the study authors: Cell counts per sample came from amplifying reference gene primers. Produced via immunoSEQ multiplex PCR; TCRdb's table is partial and in-frame only. The V and J calls and clone size were taken over from that table, and D and trimming were inferred from the DNA. The table lists fewer than 60,000 clones, about 89% of them singletons. The origin of this receptor is a human donor in a cohort sampled during active COVID-19. The sample comprised peripheral blood. This sequence joins TRBV6-5 and TRBJ2-7; 7 bases map to TRBD1. In DNA, the CDR3 is TGTGCCAGCAGTTACCTGGGACAGCCGTACGAGCAGTACTTC. This translates into CASSYLGQPYEQYF.